The clone carrying this T cell receptor beta chain was detected a few times. A single base separates this from a much larger clone, so it may be a read error. This sample stems from a study of CD8+CD57+ T cells in acquired aplastic anemia. Trimming removed 3 bases at V and 2 bases at J, with 6 bases between. This CDR3 contains 13 residues. Germline V gives CDR1 SNHLY, CDR2 FYNNEI. Genomic DNA, the template, was used for profiling of the TCR beta VDJ and CDR3. TCRdb reprocessed the reads with MiXCR, giving one entry per CDR3 protein. The repertoire holds about 120,000 distinct CDR3 sequences, with under 60% as singletons. Those patients picked for sequencing had displayed CD8+CD57+ cell expansion on flow cytometry.

Sequenced material: sorted CD4+, CD8+, or CD8+CD57+ T cells (not recorded which) from PBMCs. This TCR was recovered from a human donor with aplastic anemia. The V gene is TRBV2, the J gene TRBJ2-3, with a possible D match to TRBD1 (5 bases). CDR3 DNA: TGTGCCAGCAGTGACAGGGTCACAGATACGCAGTATTTT. It translates to CASSDRVTDTQYF.